Reported below is one T cell receptor beta chain. In the study's own analysis: Reference gene primer amplification in the assay estimated nucleated cell counts. Profiling relied on immunoSEQ multiplex PCR, and the TCRdb table lists in-frame clones only, not all of them. Clone size and the V and J calls come from that table; the DNA yielded D and trimming. This sample yields roughly 300,000 clones, of which roughly 83% are seen a single time; roughly 1.6% belongs to the top ten. These data are taken from a study of blood T cell repertoires in COVID-19. The wider study: COVID-19 samples collected from the United States, Italy and Spain covered acute and convalescent phases. PBMCs, B-cell-depleted T cells, or T cells were the source of the cDNA or gDNA that made up the material.

Enrolled during active infection, Seattle patients were then followed longitudinally. This CDR3 spans 19 amino acids. J lost 7 bases, V lost 6 bases, and 18 bases had no gene match. Germline-derived CDR1 and CDR2 are MDHEN and SYDVKM. This TCR derives from a human donor with COVID-19, enrolled during active disease. The donor label of this sample is uncertain. V is TRBV28 and J is TRBJ2-1, with TRBD2 matching 13 bases. Sequenced: peripheral blood. CDR3: CASSQPGLAGVRGRNEQFF. As DNA, the CDR3 is TGTGCCAGCAGCCAGCCCGGACTAGCGGGAGTAAGAGGTCGTAATGAGCAGTTCTTC.